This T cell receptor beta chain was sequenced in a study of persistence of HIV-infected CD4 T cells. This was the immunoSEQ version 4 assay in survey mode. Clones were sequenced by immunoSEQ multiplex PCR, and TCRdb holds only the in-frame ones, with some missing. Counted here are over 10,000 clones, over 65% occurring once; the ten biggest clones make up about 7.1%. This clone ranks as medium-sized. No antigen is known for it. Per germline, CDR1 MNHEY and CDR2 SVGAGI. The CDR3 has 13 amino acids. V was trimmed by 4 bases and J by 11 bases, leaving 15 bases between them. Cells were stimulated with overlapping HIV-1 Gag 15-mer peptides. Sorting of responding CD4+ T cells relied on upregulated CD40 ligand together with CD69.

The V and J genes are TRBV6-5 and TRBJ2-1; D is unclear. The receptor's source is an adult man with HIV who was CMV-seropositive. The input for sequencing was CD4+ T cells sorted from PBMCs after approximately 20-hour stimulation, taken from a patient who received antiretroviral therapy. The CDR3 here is CASSSPPSDQQFF. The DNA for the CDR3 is TGTGCCAGCAGTTCGCCCCCTTCGGATCAGCAGTTCTTC.